Listed below are T cell receptor beta chains from one sample, sequenced in a study of cytomegalovirus exposure and HLA in healthy donors. The protocol was immunoSEQ multiplex PCR, while the TCRdb copy is restricted to in-frame clones and leaves out a portion. This repertoire shows around 160,000 clones, around 84% found once; its top ten account for less than 3.5%. Sequencing input: PBMCs. These receptor sequences come from a man in his forties in good health and CMV-seropositive. The CDR3 runs from the conserved cysteine through the conserved F or W. Each record gives: clone size, D gene, J gene, CDR3 length, V gene, CDR3 protein, CDR3 DNA. The D gene is left open where the match is weak. Rows give clone size only sometimes, using once, few, many, or a class for an expanded clone.

NA	TRBD1	TRBJ2-7	15	TRBV5-1	CASSLAGTGGDEQYF	TGCGCCAGCAGCTTGGCCGGGACAGGGGGCGACGAGCAGTACTTC
NA	NA	TRBJ2-7	16	TRBV7-2	CASSWDGAIVSREQYF	TGTGCCAGCAGCTGGGATGGGGCAATCGTCTCCCGCGAGCAGTACTTC
NA	NA	TRBJ1-1	17	TRBV28	CASKTLGGGQRNTEAFF	TGTGCCAGCAAGACCCTAGGGGGGGGGCAGAGGAACACTGAAGCTTTCTTT
few	NA	TRBJ2-1	15	TRBV9	CASSKGTPSYNEQFF	TGTGCCAGCAGCAAAGGGACTCCCTCCTACAATGAGCAGTTCTTC
NA	NA	TRBJ2-7	15	TRBV27	CASSSEAGSSYEQYF	TGTGCCAGCAGTTCGGAGGCGGGGAGCTCCTACGAGCAGTACTTC
few	NA	TRBJ1-2	14	TRBV2	CASSAGLGGYGYTF	TGTGCCAGCTCCGCGGGGTTGGGTGGCTATGGCTACACCTTC
NA	NA	TRBJ2-1	17	TRBV4-2	CASSQDWLGRANNEQFF	TGTGCCAGCAGCCAAGACTGGTTGGGCAGGGCCAACAATGAGCAGTTCTTC
NA	NA	TRBJ1-1	13	TRBV4-2	CASSQDMNTEAFF	TGTGCCAGCAGCCAAGATATGAACACTGAAGCTTTCTTT
NA	NA	TRBJ1-4	16	TRBV18	CASSPFGTSTNEKLFF	TGTGCCAGCTCACCTTTCGGGACAAGCACTAATGAAAAACTGTTTTTT
NA	TRBD2	TRBJ2-1	16	TRBV11-3	CASSARGTSGRAEQFF	TGTGCCAGCAGCGCCCGGGGCACGAGCGGGAGGGCGGAGCAGTTCTTC
NA	TRBD1	TRBJ1-2	15	TRBV7-2	CASSLAPTGGVGYTF	TGTGCCAGCAGCTTAGCCCCGACAGGGGGGGTTGGCTACACCTTC
NA	NA	TRBJ2-5	15	TRBV7-9	CASSLGLTIQETQYF	TGTGCCAGCAGCTTAGGGTTAACTATCCAAGAGACCCAGTACTTC
few	TRBD2	TRBJ2-7	16	TRBV7-6	CASSSTSGRSTVGQYF	TGTGCCAGCAGCTCGACTAGCGGGAGGTCGACAGTGGGGCAGTACTTC
few	TRBD1	TRBJ2-5	15	TRBV2	CASRNDRGFGETQYF	TGTGCCAGCAGGAACGACAGGGGGTTCGGAGAGACCCAGTACTTC
NA	TRBD1	TRBJ1-6	17	TRBV7-2	CASSLMINRQGSSPLHF	TGTGCCAGCAGCTTAATGATTAATCGACAGGGAAGTTCACCCCTCCACTTT
NA	NA	TRBJ2-7	15	TRBV10-3	CATKLGGVSSYEQYF	TGTGCCACCAAATTAGGGGGGGTAAGCTCCTACGAGCAGTACTTC
NA	TRBD1	TRBJ1-2	15	TRBV7-9	CASTLHETGDYGYTF	TGTGCCAGCACCCTGCACGAAACAGGGGACTATGGCTACACCTTC
NA	NA	TRBJ2-7	16	TRBV9	CASSPNPTPSPYEQYF	TGTGCCAGCAGCCCCAACCCGACTCCCTCACCCTACGAGCAGTACTTC
NA	TRBD1	TRBJ1-5	18	TRBV5-6	CASSGMGTGDGGNQPQHF	TGTGCCAGCAGCGGAATGGGGACAGGGGATGGGGGCAATCAGCCCCAGCATTTT
NA	TRBD1	TRBJ2-5	14	TRBV4-3	CASSLQGVGETQYF	TGCGCCAGCAGCCTACAGGGGGTCGGGGAGACCCAGTACTTC
NA	NA	TRBJ1-2	13	TRBV30	CAWKDTSNYGYTF	TGTGCCTGGAAGGACACCTCTAACTATGGCTACACCTTC
NA	NA	TRBJ2-6	15	TRBV6-1	CASSLTDSGANVLTF	TGTGCCAGCAGCCTCACAGACTCTGGGGCCAACGTCCTGACTTTC
NA	NA	TRBJ2-2	14	TRBV27	CASSLSQGTGELFF	TGTGCCAGCAGCCTATCCCAGGGCACCGGGGAGCTGTTTTTT
NA	NA	TRBJ1-4	15	TRBV10-3	CAISAQQATNEKLFF	TGTGCCATCAGCGCCCAACAGGCAACTAATGAAAAACTGTTTTTT
once	TRBD1	TRBJ1-1	20	TRBV4-1	CASSQAGTGVGRGENTEAFF	TGCGCCAGCAGCCAAGCTGGGACAGGGGTGGGTCGGGGCGAGAACACTGAAGCTTTCTTT
NA	TRBD1	TRBJ2-3	15	TRBV25-1	CASSPLGTGEDTQYF	TGTGCCAGCAGTCCACTAGGGACAGGGGAAGATACGCAGTATTTT
NA	TRBD1	TRBJ1-1	15	TRBV30	CAWSLGTGTNTEAFF	TGTGCCTGGAGTCTTGGGACAGGGACGAACACTGAAGCTTTCTTT
NA	TRBD2	TRBJ2-1	16	TRBV5-1	CASSLVRSSGNNEQFF	TGCGCCAGCAGCTTGGTACGGTCTAGCGGGAACAATGAGCAGTTCTTC
NA	NA	TRBJ1-1	13	TRBV30	CAWTVGGRQQAFF	TGTGCCTGGACGGTTGGGGGCCGTCAACAAGCTTTCTTT
NA	TRBD1	TRBJ1-2	14	TRBV28	CASSWGTGAYGYTF	TGTGCCAGCAGTTGGGGGACAGGGGCCTATGGCTACACCTTC
NA	TRBD1	TRBJ1-5	15	TRBV28	CASSRTGNGNQPQHF	TGTGCCAGCAGCAGGACAGGGAATGGCAATCAGCCCCAGCATTTT
NA	NA	TRBJ2-5	16	TRBV7-6	CASSPSYSSVGETQYF	TGTGCCAGCAGCCCTAGTTATTCTAGCGTAGGAGAGACCCAGTACTTC
NA	NA	TRBJ2-7	15	TRBV28	CASSAYDGGSYEQYF	TGTGCCAGCAGTGCCTATGATGGGGGGTCCTACGAGCAGTACTTC
NA	NA	TRBJ2-2	12	TRBV19	CASSSDGGELFF	TGTGCCAGTAGTAGCGATGGCGGGGAGCTGTTTTTT
NA	NA	TRBJ2-3	14	TRBV15	CAVSRGFYTDTQYF	TGTGCCGTCTCACGGGGGTTCTACACAGATACGCAGTATTTT
NA	NA	TRBJ1-2	14	TRBV9	CASSVEWGPDGYTF	TGTGCCAGCAGCGTAGAATGGGGGCCTGATGGCTACACCTTC
NA	TRBD2	TRBJ2-3	15	TRBV10-3	CAIGEGLAMSDTQYF	TGTGCCATCGGGGAAGGACTAGCGATGTCAGATACGCAGTATTTT
few	TRBD1	TRBJ2-4	14	TRBV19	CASSSDRVENIQYF	TGTGCCAGTAGTTCAGACAGGGTGGAAAACATTCAGTACTTC
NA	NA	TRBJ1-4	15	TRBV6-5	CASSPLGEGYEKLFF	TGTGCCAGCAGTCCCCTGGGGGAGGGGTATGAAAAACTGTTTTTT
NA	TRBD2	TRBJ2-5	16	TRBV9	CASSVGAPSGQETQYF	TGTGCCAGCAGCGTAGGGGCCCCTAGCGGTCAAGAGACCCAGTACTTC